This T cell receptor (beta chain) was documented in a study of patients and donors after allogeneic stem cell transplantation. TCRdb reprocessed the RT-PCR reads via MiXCR and lists one record per CDR3 protein. The table lists 410,000 or so distinct CDR3 sequences, 16% of them singletons. A few counts support this clonotype. This TCR was sampled from a human donor who was either an allogeneic HSCT recipient or a stem cell or donor lymphocyte infusion donor (not recorded which). It is not recorded whose cells these are; they may come from a transplant donor. The sample comprised blood, either unsorted or a sorted T cell fraction (not recorded which).

CDR3 sequence reads: CASSERPGQGPINEQFF. CDR3 bases: TGTGCCAGCAGTGAACGCCCGGGACAGGGGCCGATCAATGAGCAGTTCTTC. V usage is TRBV2 and J usage is TRBJ2-1; 10 bases line up with TRBD1. The junction had 10 bases not matched to a gene; V was cut back by 2 bases and J by 6 bases. Germline V gene lookup returns CDR1 SNHLY and CDR2 FYNNEI. The CDR3 runs 17 residues.